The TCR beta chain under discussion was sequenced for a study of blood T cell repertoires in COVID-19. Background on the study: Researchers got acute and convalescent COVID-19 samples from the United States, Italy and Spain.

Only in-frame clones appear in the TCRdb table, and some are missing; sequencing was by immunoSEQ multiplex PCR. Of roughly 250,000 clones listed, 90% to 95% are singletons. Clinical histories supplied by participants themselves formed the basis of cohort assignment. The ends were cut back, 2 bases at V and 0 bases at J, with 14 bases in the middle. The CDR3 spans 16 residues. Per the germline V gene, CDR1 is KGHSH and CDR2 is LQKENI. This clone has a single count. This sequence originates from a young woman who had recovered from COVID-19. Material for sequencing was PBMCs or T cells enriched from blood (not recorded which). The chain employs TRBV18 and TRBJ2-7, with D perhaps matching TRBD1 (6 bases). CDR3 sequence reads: CASSPGFGDNSYEQYF. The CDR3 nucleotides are TGTGCCAGCTCACCAGGTTTTGGGGACAACTCCTACGAGCAGTACTTC.